The present TCR beta chain was sequenced within a study of CD8 T cells in ankylosing spondylitis. Study observations and caveats: Enrichment of disease-linked clones was reportedly significant in matched ankylosing spondylitis synovial fluid. Seemingly distinctive of ankylosing spondylitis blood was a TCR beta motif formed by eight highly homologous variants. Clones linked to disease, bearing a CD8+ phenotype, were relatively rare in peripheral blood. Certain motif variants had earlier been reported in reactive arthritis synovial fluid and blood.

Notes on this clonotype: Antigen specificity is unknown.

Trimming removed 5 bases at V and 5 bases at J, with 12 bases between. The V gene's germline CDR1 is SEHNR and CDR2 FQNEAQ (reference sequence). The CDR3 spans 13 residues. With molecular barcodes, quantitative 5'-RACE was used to make the TCR beta libraries. TCRdb redid the calling of the 5' RACE reads with MiXCR, one entry per CDR3 protein. The sample includes almost 400,000 distinct CDR3 sequences, around 20% of them seen just once. The rearrangement joins TRBV7-9 to TRBJ1-1; D is possibly TRBD1 (5 bases). The receptor was isolated from a male donor with ankylosing spondylitis. The sequencing sample was made of blood, either unsorted or a sorted T cell fraction (not recorded which). CDR3 protein: CASSAQGRTEAFF. As DNA, the CDR3 is TGTGCCAGCAGCGCCCAGGGTAGAACTGAAGCTTTCTTT.